The 16 T cell receptor beta chains in this list originate from one sample, sequenced in a study of T cell responses to AZD1222 COVID-19 vaccine. Data came from immunoSEQ multiplex PCR; TCRdb stores just in-frame clones and leaves some out. The table includes 130,000 to 150,000 clones, 86% detected once. Sequencing used peripheral blood, obtained 28 days after the second AZD1222 dose. Receptor source: an adult who received the AZD1222 COVID-19 vaccine.

The chain couples TRBV24-1 to TRBJ1-1, with 8 bases aligning to TRBD1. CDR1 is KGHDR, CDR2 SFDVKD, per germline. J was trimmed by 4 bases and V by 4 bases; bases with no gene match: 7. This CDR3 is 15 amino acids long. This CDR3 reads CATSDPRQGSTEAFF. The DNA of the CDR3 is TGTGCCACCAGTGACCCCCGACAGGGGAGCACTGAAGCTTTCTTT.

The chain carries TRBV12-3 or TRBV12-4 and TRBJ2-3; unclear D gene. V was shortened by 11 bases and J by 3 bases, with 3 bases between the two germline ends. CDR3 length: 9 residues. CDR3 protein: CARTDTQYF. Here the CDR3 DNA reads TGTGCCCGAACAGATACGCAGTATTTT.

CDR3 DNA: TGTGCCAGCAGCTTAGGCCTGACTAGCGGGGATTACAATGAGCAGTTCTTC. Translation gives CASSLGLTSGDYNEQFF. The V call is TRBV5-4, the J call TRBJ2-1; 11 positions agree with TRBD2. Losses at the gene ends were 2 bases for V and 4 bases for J; bases not matched to a gene: 8. CDR3 size: 17 residues. Germline lookup yields CDR1 SGHNT and CDR2 YYREEE (reference sequence).

This clone was picked up a small number of times. The CDR3 protein is CASSPRLSMLGPYGYTF. The CDR3 nucleotides are TGTGCCAGCAGCCCCCGTCTCTCAATGTTAGGACCCTATGGCTACACCTTC. J is TRBJ1-2 and V is TRBV7-9; D not resolved. Germline CDR1 SEHNR, CDR2 FQNEAQ (reference sequence). This CDR3 is 17 amino acids long. Trimming left V 5 bases short and J 4 bases short, with 23 bases between.

V and J are TRBV6-4 and TRBJ2-3; 8 bases map to TRBD2. The length of the CDR3 is 17 residues. With 0 bases clipped from V and 1 base from J, the junction kept 6 bases outside the gene matches. The germline V gene has CDR1 MRHNA and CDR2 SNTAGT. CDR3 nucleotides: TGTGCCAGCAGTGACTCATTTCGGGGACTAGGCACAGATACGCAGTATTTT. Translated: CASSDSFRGLGTDTQYF.

V gene TRBV2 combines with J gene TRBJ2-7, with a weak D call TRBD1 (6 bases). V dropped 7 bases and J dropped 6 bases, with 13 bases sitting between them. The germline CDR1 and CDR2 sequences are SNHLY and FYNNEI. This CDR3 is 12 amino acids long. CDR3 sequence: CASTKDRIEQYF. In DNA, the CDR3 is TGTGCCAGCACAAAGGACAGAATCGAGCAGTACTTC.

The chain has TRBV9 and TRBJ2-5; D gene uncertain. Germline loops: CDR1 SGDLS, CDR2 YYNGEE. Between the trimmed V and J ends, which lost 0 bases and 5 bases, there was a span of 14 bases. This CDR3 spans 15 amino acids. The CDR3 loop reads CASSVESLSGETQYF. The CDR3 DNA reads TGTGCCAGCAGCGTAGAGTCACTTAGTGGGGAGACCCAGTACTTC.

For the CDR3, the DNA is TGTGCCAGCAGGGTAGCGATCGAGCAGTACTTC. Protein sequence: CASRVAIEQYF. V and J are TRBV12-3 or TRBV12-4 and TRBJ2-7; TRBD2 might be the D (5 bases). The CDR3 consists of 11 residues. Trimming shortened V by 6 bases and J by 6 bases, and 9 bases separated the two germline ends.

DNA of the CDR3: TGTGCCAGTAGTCCCGAGAGGGCGGGCACTGAAGCTTTCTTT. This translates into CASSPERAGTEAFF. The chain recombines TRBV19 with TRBJ1-1; D gene ambiguous. The CDR3 totals 14 residues. From germline, CDR1 is LNHDA and CDR2 SQIVND (reference sequence). The V end lost 5 bases, the J end lost 4 bases, and 14 bases lay between the germline ends.

The V call is TRBV9, the J call TRBJ2-7, with D uncertain. CDR1 and CDR2 (germline): SGDLS, YYNGEE. The CDR3 consists of 12 residues. The V end was cut by 4 bases, the J end by 3 bases, with 8 bases between. CDR3 region: CASSPNHYEQYF. The CDR3 nucleotides read TGTGCCAGCAGCCCTAATCACTACGAGCAGTACTTC.

The V gene is TRBV6-5, the J gene TRBJ1-4, with a possible D match to TRBD1 (5 bases). The CDR3 runs 14 residues. Trimming took 5 bases from V and 0 from J, leaving 7 bases between them. Germline V gene data show CDR1 as MNHEY and CDR2 as SVGAGI. CDR3 nucleotide sequence: TGTGCCAGCAGTCAGGGTGCAACTAATGAAAAACTGTTTTTT. This codes for CASSQGATNEKLFF.

This rearrangement joins TRBV27 to TRBJ2-7; TRBD2 is a possible D gene (6 bases). Between the trimmed V and J ends, which lost 6 bases and 0 bases, there was a span of 21 bases. CDR1 and CDR2 (germline): MNHEY, SMNVEV (reference sequence). The CDR3 has 17 amino acids. Written as DNA, the CDR3 is TGTGCCAGCAGCTCACTAACCGGGACTTCCAGCTCCTACGAGCAGTACTTC. Its translation: CASSSLTGTSSSYEQYF.

The CDR3: CAISESSEGEQYF. Written as DNA, the CDR3 is TGTGCCATCAGTGAGTCGTCCGAAGGCGAGCAGTACTTC. The V call is TRBV10-3, the J call TRBJ2-7; the D is unclear. The V end lost 0 bases, the J end lost 6 bases, and 9 bases lay between the germline ends. This CDR3 spans 13 amino acids. The germline V gene has CDR1 ENHRY and CDR2 SYGVKD.

V and J are TRBV3-1 (or the pseudogene TRBV3-2) and TRBJ1-1, with TRBD1 identical over 7 bases. There are 14 residues in the CDR3. The ends lost 4 bases at V and 1 base at J; junction bases unmatched: 3. Germline V CDR1 and CDR2: LGHDT, YNNKEL (reference sequence). This CDR3 reads CASSPDRANTEAFF. The CDR3 coding sequence is TGTGCCAGCAGCCCTGACAGGGCGAACACTGAAGCTTTCTTT.

V gene TRBV5-4 combines with J gene TRBJ2-5; D remains ambiguous. CDR3 size: 14 residues. V was cut by 4 bases and J by 5 bases, with 15 bases left in between. The germline V gene has CDR1 SGHNT and CDR2 YYREEE (reference sequence). CDR3 amino acids: CASSLKAAIETQYF. The CDR3 DNA reads TGTGCCAGCAGCCTGAAGGCGGCGATCGAGACCCAGTACTTC.

This clone appeared a few times. The genes are TRBV28 and TRBJ2-7; 7 bases map to TRBD1. CDR1 is MDHEN, CDR2 SYDVKM, per germline. V was clipped by 4 bases and J by 0 bases; unmatched bases: 3. The CDR3 is 14 amino acids. CDR3 amino acids: CASSSGTVSYEQYF. The CDR3 DNA reads TGTGCCAGCAGTTCCGGGACAGTCTCCTACGAGCAGTACTTC.